The rows below give T cell receptor beta chains drawn from one sample of a study of T-cell memory formation after mild COVID-19. Each CDR3 protein gets one entry after TCRdb re-called the 5' RACE reads with MiXCR. This table has under 90,000 distinct CDR3 sequences, more than 11% appearing once. Sequenced sample: PBMCs or a T cell subset sorted from them (not recorded which). The receptors were sampled from an adult woman who had mild COVID-19 (a few samples of this study predate the infection). Cell type and time point are not known. The CDR3 runs from the conserved cysteine through the conserved F or W. The D gene is left open where the match is weak. The listing skips clone size in some rows; elsewhere it reads once, few, many or a size class.

D: -; length: 13; J: TRBJ2-1; V: TRBV20-1; size: few; CDR3: CSAVRSSYNEQFF; DNA: TGCAGTGCCGTGAGGAGCTCCTACAATGAGCAGTTCTTC
D: -; length: 16; J: TRBJ1-1; V: TRBV11-1; size: -; CDR3: CASSLGAGSMNTEAFF; DNA: TGTGCCAGCAGCTTAGGAGCAGGGTCCATGAACACTGAAGCTTTCTTT
D: -; length: 16; J: TRBJ2-1; V: TRBV14; size: -; CDR3: CASSPLGGHLYNEQFF; DNA: TGTGCCAGCAGCCCATTGGGGGGGCATCTATACAATGAGCAGTTCTTC
D: -; length: 16; J: TRBJ2-5; V: TRBV6-5; size: few; CDR3: CASSLSLVGRGETQYF; DNA: TGTGCCAGCAGTTTGAGTTTAGTTGGGAGAGGGGAGACCCAGTACTTC
D: -; length: 11; J: TRBJ2-5; V: TRBV30; size: once; CDR3: CAWSVWETQYF; DNA: TGTGCCTGGAGTGTATGGGAGACCCAGTACTTC
D: -; length: 16; J: TRBJ2-3; V: TRBV7-9; size: -; CDR3: CASSPSSWAATDTQYF; DNA: TGTGCCAGCAGCCCCTCTAGTTGGGCCGCTACAGATACGCAGTATTTT
D: -; length: 13; J: TRBJ2-3; V: TRBV5-1; size: -; CDR3: CASNIGSGDTQYF; DNA: TGCGCCAGCAATATCGGCTCGGGAGATACGCAGTATTTT
D: TRBD2; length: 16; J: TRBJ2-1; V: TRBV6-5; size: -; CDR3: CASSYGVAGGRDEQFF; DNA: TGTGCCAGCAGTTACGGGGTAGCGGGAGGTCGCGATGAGCAGTTCTTC
D: -; length: 14; J: TRBJ2-5; V: TRBV5-6; size: -; CDR3: CASSFVLEQETQYF; DNA: TGTGCCAGCAGCTTCGTCCTGGAACAAGAGACCCAGTACTTC
D: -; length: 16; J: TRBJ2-1; V: TRBV7-9; size: -; CDR3: CASSPGWGRNYNEQFF; DNA: TGTGCCAGCAGCCCCGGCTGGGGGCGAAACTACAATGAGCAGTTCTTC
D: -; length: 11; J: TRBJ1-4; V: TRBV7-6; size: few; CDR3: CASRGGEKLFF; DNA: TGTGCCAGCAGAGGGGGTGAAAAACTGTTTTTT
D: -; length: 16; J: TRBJ2-7; V: TRBV7-6; size: few; CDR3: CASSLDRGGNFYEQYF; DNA: TGTGCCAGCAGCTTAGATCGGGGTGGAAACTTCTACGAGCAGTACTTC
D: TRBD1; length: 14; J: TRBJ2-5; V: TRBV29-1; size: -; CDR3: CSVASGTGGETQYF; DNA: TGCAGCGTAGCCTCCGGGACAGGGGGAGAGACCCAGTACTTC
D: TRBD2; length: 15; J: TRBJ2-7; V: TRBV4-1; size: many; CDR3: CASSPGTSGSYEQYF; DNA: TGCGCCAGCAGCCCGGGGACTAGCGGGTCCTACGAGCAGTACTTC
D: -; length: 14; J: TRBJ2-3; V: TRBV20-1; size: few; CDR3: CSAREGPEADTQYF; DNA: TGCAGTGCTAGAGAGGGCCCAGAAGCAGATACGCAGTATTTT
D: -; length: 15; J: TRBJ1-2; V: TRBV29-1; size: few; CDR3: CSVVSEGGLNYGYTF; DNA: TGCAGCGTTGTTTCCGAGGGGGGATTAAACTATGGCTACACCTTC
D: TRBD2; length: 15; J: TRBJ2-1; V: TRBV7-3; size: few; CDR3: CASSSGAGGPNEQFF; DNA: TGTGCCAGCAGCTCAGGAGCGGGAGGGCCCAATGAGCAGTTCTTC
D: TRBD1; length: 15; J: TRBJ2-7; V: TRBV7-8; size: -; CDR3: CASSLAGQGSYEQYF; DNA: TGTGCCAGCAGCTTAGCGGGACAGGGTTCCTACGAGCAGTACTTC
D: TRBD1; length: 14; J: TRBJ2-2; V: TRBV18; size: -; CDR3: CASALGTDTGELFF; DNA: TGTGCCAGCGCGCTAGGGACAGACACCGGGGAGCTGTTTTTT
D: TRBD1; length: 16; J: TRBJ2-7; V: TRBV5-1; size: -; CDR3: CASSLDPGQGTYEQYF; DNA: TGCGCCAGCAGCCTAGACCCGGGACAGGGAACTTACGAGCAGTACTTC
D: TRBD2; length: 18; J: TRBJ2-3; V: TRBV4-3; size: -; CDR3: CASSQSLLAGGPPDTQYF; DNA: TGCGCCAGCAGCCAAAGCCTGCTCGCGGGGGGCCCCCCAGATACGCAGTATTTT
D: TRBD2; length: 15; J: TRBJ2-3; V: TRBV2; size: few; CDR3: CASMPGLAGSDTQYF; DNA: TGTGCCAGCATGCCGGGACTAGCGGGGTCAGATACGCAGTATTTT
D: -; length: 17; J: TRBJ1-3; V: TRBV7-6; size: once; CDR3: CASSPAPGDPSGNTIYF; DNA: TGTGCCAGCAGCCCCGCCCCAGGGGACCCCTCTGGAAACACCATATATTTT
D: TRBD1; length: 13; J: TRBJ2-3; V: TRBV24-1; size: -; CDR3: CATSVQGATTQYF; DNA: TGTGCCACCAGTGTTCAGGGGGCGACGACGCAGTATTTT
D: TRBD1; length: 12; J: TRBJ1-1; V: TRBV4-1; size: -; CDR3: CASQGAGTEAFF; DNA: TGCGCCAGCCAGGGGGCTGGCACTGAAGCTTTCTTT
D: -; length: 18; J: TRBJ2-7; V: TRBV6-5; size: few; CDR3: CASSYRRSRDKDPYEQYF; DNA: TGTGCCAGCAGTTACCGAAGGTCCCGGGACAAGGATCCCTACGAGCAGTACTTC
D: -; length: 16; J: TRBJ2-1; V: TRBV14; size: medium-sized; CDR3: CASSPVPVGRDNEQFF; DNA: TGTGCCAGCAGCCCAGTACCGGTGGGGCGGGACAATGAGCAGTTCTTC
D: TRBD1; length: 16; J: TRBJ1-2; V: TRBV12-3/TRBV12-4; size: few; CDR3: CASSLRGLLPLYGYTF; DNA: TGTGCCAGCAGCCTCAGGGGGCTCCTACCCCTATATGGCTACACCTTC
D: -; length: 15; J: TRBJ2-7; V: TRBV11-1; size: few; CDR3: CASSLPRDTPYEQYF; DNA: TGTGCCAGCAGCCTCCCCCGGGACACCCCCTACGAGCAGTACTTC
D: -; length: 14; J: TRBJ2-7; V: TRBV7-9; size: few; CDR3: CASSISGRYYEQYF; DNA: TGTGCCAGCAGCATCTCGGGACGTTACTACGAGCAGTACTTC
D: TRBD1; length: 15; J: TRBJ2-3; V: TRBV2; size: many; CDR3: CASSDWDRDTDTQYF; DNA: TGTGCCAGCAGTGATTGGGACAGGGACACAGATACGCAGTATTTT
D: TRBD2; length: 14; J: TRBJ2-7; V: TRBV6-1; size: -; CDR3: CASSDGTSGSRGYF; DNA: TGTGCCAGCAGTGACGGGACTAGCGGGAGCCGGGGGTACTTC
D: TRBD2; length: 16; J: TRBJ2-7; V: TRBV6-6; size: few; CDR3: CASSYRPSGSPYEQYF; DNA: TGTGCCAGCAGTTACCGGCCTAGCGGGTCTCCCTACGAGCAGTACTTC
D: -; length: 15; J: TRBJ1-5; V: TRBV7-6; size: -; CDR3: CASSPRSESGQPQHF; DNA: TGTGCCAGCAGCCCAAGATCTGAGTCAGGTCAGCCCCAGCATTTT
D: TRBD1; length: 16; J: TRBJ2-7; V: TRBV11-2; size: -; CDR3: CASSRSRDSYLYEQYF; DNA: TGTGCCAGCAGCCGCTCCCGGGACAGCTACCTCTACGAGCAGTACTTC
D: -; length: 15; J: TRBJ1-5; V: TRBV4-1; size: few; CDR3: CASSPFADGNQPQHF; DNA: TGCGCCAGCAGCCCCTTCGCGGACGGCAATCAGCCCCAGCATTTT
D: TRBD1; length: 14; J: TRBJ2-1; V: TRBV7-9; size: few; CDR3: CASKGAGVYNEQFF; DNA: TGTGCCAGCAAGGGGGCAGGAGTTTACAATGAGCAGTTCTTC
D: -; length: 16; J: TRBJ1-2; V: TRBV4-1; size: few; CDR3: CASSPLGRGENYGYTF; DNA: TGCGCCAGCAGCCCACTCGGAAGGGGGGAGAACTATGGCTACACCTTC